This T cell receptor beta chain was found in a study of vaccination effects on CD4 cells after COVID-19. Study observations and caveats: Clones of infection and vaccine origin contracted markedly late after vaccination. Only a few convalescent patients and no early post-infection timepoints featured in the study. Convalescents' post-vaccine spike-reactive clones were mainly new, vaccine-induced.

Trimming shortened V by 5 bases and J by 0 bases, and 11 bases separated the two germline ends. The germline V gene encodes CDR1 SGHTA and CDR2 FQGNSA. The CDR3 contains 14 residues. Assay: immunoSEQ multiplex PCR; the TCRdb copy retains only in-frame clones and omits some. The sample lists 30,000 to 35,000 clones; roughly 75% were seen once. CD4+ T cells were isolated after nine to ten days of culture. Sometime from March through December 2020, the person acquired a SARS-CoV-2 infection that PCR confirmed. Participants got two doses of BNT162b2 or mRNA-1273 vaccine. As to this clone: Its antigen remains unidentified.

This rearrangement joins TRBV7-2 to TRBJ2-7; possibly TRBD2 for D (6 bases). This receptor was obtained from a human donor who had a prior SARS-CoV-2 infection. Source: CD4+ T cells from PBMCs cultured without peptide, taken after COVID-19 vaccination. The CDR3 DNA reads as TGTGCCAGCAGCCCAACGCGGGACTCCTACGAGCAGTACTTC. It encodes CASSPTRDSYEQYF.